These 2 T cell receptor beta chains originate from one sample sequenced in a study of PD-1 blockade in mismatch repair-deficient tumors. The table came from immunoSEQ multiplex PCR; TCRdb's copy has only in-frame clones and leaves some out. The sample lists roughly 10,000 clones, 75% to 90% seen once, with around 20% in the top ten. Antigens for these TCRs are unknown. As to time point: 10-day in vitro stimulation with candidate neoantigen peptide 2. This specimen consisted of cells cultured in vitro, obtained from a patient treated with pembrolizumab. The receptors stem from an adult with mismatch repair-deficient cancer.

This chain links TRBV27 with TRBJ1-4, with D possibly being TRBD1 (5 bases). Deletions cut 6 bases from V and 6 bases from J, with 14 bases between. Germline V gene sequence: CDR1 MNHEY, CDR2 SMNVEV (reference sequence). CDR3 length equals 14 residues. The CDR3 protein is CASSRQPLYEKLFF. The CDR3 DNA reads TGTGCCAGCAGCCGACAGCCCCTTTATGAAAAACTGTTTTTT. Together with reference TRBV27 and TRBJ1-4, the CDR3 gives the full variable domain: EAQVTQNPRYLITVTGKKLTVTCSQNMNHEYMSWYRQDPGLGLRQIYYSMNVEVTDKGDVPEGYKVSRKEKRNFPLILESPSPNQTSLYFCASSRQPLYEKLFFGSGTQLSVL.

The chain is built from TRBV10-3 and TRBJ2-7; the match to TRBD1 covers 9 bases. CDR3 length: 17 amino acids. After removal of 2 bases from V and 4 bases from J, the junction contained 12 bases not matched to a gene. Per the germline V gene, CDR1 is ENHRY and CDR2 is SYGVKD. CDR3 DNA: TGTGCCATCAGTGAGATGCCCTGGACAGGGGATGATTACGAGCAGTACTTC. Translating it yields CAISEMPWTGDDYEQYF.